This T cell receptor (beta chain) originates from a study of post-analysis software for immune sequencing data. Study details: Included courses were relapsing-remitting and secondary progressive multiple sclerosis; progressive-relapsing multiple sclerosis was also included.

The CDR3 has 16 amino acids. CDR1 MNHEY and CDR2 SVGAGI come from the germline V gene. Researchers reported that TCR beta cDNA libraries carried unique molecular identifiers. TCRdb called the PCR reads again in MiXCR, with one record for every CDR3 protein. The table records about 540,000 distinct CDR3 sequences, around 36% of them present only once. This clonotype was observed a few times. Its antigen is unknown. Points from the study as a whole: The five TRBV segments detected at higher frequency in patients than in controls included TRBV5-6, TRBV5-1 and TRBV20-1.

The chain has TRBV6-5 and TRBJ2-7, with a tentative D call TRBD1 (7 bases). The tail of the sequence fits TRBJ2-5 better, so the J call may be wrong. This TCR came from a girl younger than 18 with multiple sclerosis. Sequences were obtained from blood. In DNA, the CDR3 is TGTGCCAGCACCCCAGGGGGGTGGGACTCCTCCGAGACCCAGTACTTC. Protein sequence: CASTPGGWDSSETQYF.